The clone carrying this TCR beta chain was counted a single time. What it recognizes is unknown. Profiling relied on immunoSEQ multiplex PCR, and the TCRdb table lists in-frame clones only, not all of them. The sample carries approximately 80,000 clones, nearly 90% recorded once. The data originate from a study of radiation and T cells in renal cell carcinoma. Study-level findings and limits: In blood, top tumor clones expanded by 2 weeks, shrinking by 4.

J was trimmed by 7 bases and V by 8 bases; bases with no gene match: 18. Germline V gene lookup returns CDR1 LNHDA and CDR2 SQIVND (reference sequence). The CDR3 runs 17 residues. The time point: blood 4 weeks post-SBRT, at nephrectomy. Treatment denoted: 15 Gy SBRT to primary tumor, nephrectomy 4 weeks later. J is TRBJ1-5 and V is TRBV19, with 9 bases identical to TRBD1. This sequence was found in an older woman with renal cell carcinoma. Source: blood, taken from a patient whose treatment included radiotherapy and nephrectomy. CDR3 region: CASLQGGTGRGRQPQHF. The CDR3 bases are TGTGCCAGTCTCCAGGGGGGGACAGGGCGAGGAAGGCAGCCCCAGCATTTT.